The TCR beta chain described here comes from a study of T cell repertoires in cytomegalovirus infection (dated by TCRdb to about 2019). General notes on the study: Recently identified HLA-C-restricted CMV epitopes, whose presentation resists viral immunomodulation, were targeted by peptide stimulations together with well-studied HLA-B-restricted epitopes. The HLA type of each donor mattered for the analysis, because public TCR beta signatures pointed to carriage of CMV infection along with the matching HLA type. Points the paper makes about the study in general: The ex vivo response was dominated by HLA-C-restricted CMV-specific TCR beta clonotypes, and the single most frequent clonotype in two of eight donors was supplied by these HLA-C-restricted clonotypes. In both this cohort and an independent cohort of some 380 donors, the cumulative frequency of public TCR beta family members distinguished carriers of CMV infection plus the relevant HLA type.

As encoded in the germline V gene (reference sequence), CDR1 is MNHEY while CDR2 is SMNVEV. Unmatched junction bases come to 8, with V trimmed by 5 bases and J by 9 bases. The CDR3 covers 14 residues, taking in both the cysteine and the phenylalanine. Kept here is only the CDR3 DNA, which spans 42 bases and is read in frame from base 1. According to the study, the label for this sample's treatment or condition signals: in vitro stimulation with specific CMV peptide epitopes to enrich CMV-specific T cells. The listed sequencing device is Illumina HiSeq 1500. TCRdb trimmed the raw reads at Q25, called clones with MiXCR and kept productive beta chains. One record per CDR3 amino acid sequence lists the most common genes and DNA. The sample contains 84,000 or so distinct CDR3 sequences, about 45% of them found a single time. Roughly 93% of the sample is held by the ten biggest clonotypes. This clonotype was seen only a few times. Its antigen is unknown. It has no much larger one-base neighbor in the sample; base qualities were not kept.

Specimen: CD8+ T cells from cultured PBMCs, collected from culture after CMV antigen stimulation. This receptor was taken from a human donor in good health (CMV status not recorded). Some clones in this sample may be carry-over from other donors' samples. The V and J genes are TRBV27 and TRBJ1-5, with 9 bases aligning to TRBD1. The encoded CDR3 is CASSTTQGAMPQHF. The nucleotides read TGTGCCAGCAGTACGACACAGGGGGCTATGCCCCAGCATTTT.